The next 10 T cell receptor beta chains were all read from a single sample in a study of PD-1 blockade in classical Hodgkin lymphoma. Every single patient, without exception, relapsed after autologous stem cell transplantation, and brentuximab vedotin exposure varied. Method: immunoSEQ multiplex PCR; TCRdb's copy keeps in-frame clones and lacks some. The sample contains approximately 90,000 clones, about 90% of which appear only once. The sample was peripheral blood mononuclear cells (PBMCs), taken before the second cycle of nivolumab. Every receptor here comes from a human donor with classical Hodgkin lymphoma.

The chain joins TRBV4-1 to TRBJ1-2; 8 bases are a match to TRBD1. Losses at the gene ends were 3 bases for V and 6 bases for J; bases not matched to a gene: 9. This CDR3 has 15 residues. Germline CDR1 is MGHRA and CDR2 is YSYEKL. In DNA form, the CDR3 reads TGCGCCAGCAGCCAGACAGGGGACGCTTGGGATGGCTACACCTTC. This gives the protein CASSQTGDAWDGYTF.

This chain links TRBV28 with TRBJ2-7, with D unclear. The CDR3 covers 16 residues. CDR1 is MDHEN, CDR2 SYDVKM, per germline. V lost 2 bases to trimming and J lost 2 bases, with 16 bases between them. The CDR3 DNA is TGTGCCAGCAGTTTACCGGCTAGGCAGTTTGCCTACGAGCAGTACTTC. It is translated as CASSLPARQFAYEQYF.

The chain carries TRBV5-4 and TRBJ2-5, with TRBD1 identical over 7 bases. The CDR3 loop spans 13 amino acids. Per the germline V gene, CDR1 is SGHNT and CDR2 is YYREEE (reference sequence). V shed 4 bases, J shed 2 bases, and the junction held 2 bases outside the gene matches. The CDR3 sequence: CASSRDSQETQYF. The CDR3 DNA reads as TGTGCCAGCAGCAGGGACAGTCAAGAGACCCAGTACTTC.

The J gene is TRBJ1-1, the V gene TRBV18, with D unclear. Between the trimmed V and J ends, which lost 2 bases and 3 bases, there was a span of 16 bases. The CDR3 is made up of 16 amino acids. Germline V lookup: CDR1 KGHSH, CDR2 LQKENI. CDR3 residues: CASSPGVRTAHTEAFF. The CDR3 bases are TGTGCCAGCTCACCAGGCGTTCGGACGGCACACACTGAAGCTTTCTTT.

The chain has TRBV27 and TRBJ1-5, with 7 bases fitting TRBD1. CDR1 MNHEY and CDR2 SMNVEV come from the germline V gene (reference sequence). CDR3 length equals 17 residues. The J segment lost 0 bases and the V segment lost 2 bases, leaving 7 bases of the junction unmatched. As DNA, the CDR3 is TGTGCCAGCAGTTTAAAGGGGACAGCATATAGCAATCAGCCCCAGCATTTT. Translated, it gives CASSLKGTAYSNQPQHF.

The gene calls are TRBV21-1 and TRBJ1-4; TRBD1 was called by the table and not checked on the DNA. TRBV21-1 is annotated as a pseudogene. CDR3 length: 15 amino acids. The CDR3 sequence is CASSIGTGLNEKLFF. CDR3 coding DNA: TGTGCCAGCAGCATTGGGACAGGGTTGAATGAAAAACTGTTTTTT.

The J gene is TRBJ2-5, the V gene TRBV15, with 11 bases fitting TRBD2. This CDR3 has 17 amino acids. V shed 0 bases and J 5 bases; nucleotides not matched to a gene: 8. Looked up from germline, CDR1 is LNHNV and CDR2 is YYDKDF (reference sequence). CDR3: CATSRDLTSGSLETQYF. The DNA of the CDR3 is TGTGCCACCAGCAGAGATCTTACTAGCGGGAGCCTGGAGACCCAGTACTTC.

This CDR3 reads CAIRPESNQPQHF. DNA of the CDR3: TGTGCCATCAGACCAGAGAGCAATCAGCCCCAGCATTTT. The rearrangement links TRBV10-3 to TRBJ1-5; no clear D gene. The CDR3 runs 13 residues. Germline-derived CDR1 and CDR2 are ENHRY and SYGVKD. Trimming left V 6 bases short and J 1 base short, with 7 bases between.

The rearrangement uses TRBV7-9 and TRBJ2-5, with a tentative D call TRBD2 (5 bases). V lost 5 bases, J lost 1 base, and 14 bases lay in between. The CDR3 covers 15 residues. CDR1 and CDR2 from the germline V gene are SEHNR and FQNEAQ (reference sequence). The CDR3: CASSTSEAAQETQYF. CDR3 nucleotide sequence: TGTGCCAGCAGCACGAGCGAAGCGGCCCAAGAGACCCAGTACTTC.

This chain links TRBV18 with TRBJ1-5, with TRBD1 matching over 8 bases. The CDR3 is 17 residues long. J lost 0 bases, V lost 5 bases, and 9 bases had no gene match. Germline CDR1 is KGHSH and CDR2 is LQKENI. The CDR3 nucleotides read TGTGCCAGCTCATCGACCGGGACAGGTCATAGCAATCAGCCCCAGCATTTT. This gives the protein CASSSTGTGHSNQPQHF.